These 18 T cell receptor beta chains were sequenced from one sample in a study of regulatory T cells in long-lasting Graves disease (dated by TCRdb to 2020 to 2023). Receptor libraries were prepared by multiplex PCR. Instrument used: Illumina HiSeq 4000. CDR3 regions were amplified by Arm-PCR with iRepertoire HTBI primers to construct TCR beta libraries. TCRdb passed the public sequencing reads through fastp at Q25 and MiXCR, retaining productive beta sequences. Rows are unified per CDR3 protein, each entry keeping the most common DNA and genes. A total of some 340,000 distinct CDR3 sequences appear in this sample, roughly 25% of them only once. Approximately 28% of the sample belongs to the ten largest clones. The time point label of this sample denotes: persistent/refractory GD, antithyroid drugs over 5 years with positive TRAb. RNA was extracted from PBMCs in TRIzol for both TCR sequencing and RNA sequencing.

The sample consisted of peripheral blood mononuclear cells (PBMCs), taken when the disease was refractory, from a patient treated with antithyroid drugs. These receptors were collected from a woman aged 40 to 50 with Graves disease. Donor details come from another sample of the same person, matched by shared clones.

This clonotype has ten or more counts. This chain links TRBV28 with TRBJ1-5; the match to TRBD1 covers 7 bases. J was trimmed by 2 bases and V by 7 bases; bases with no gene match: 5. This CDR3 is built from 14 residues. In germline, CDR1 is MDHEN, CDR2 SYDVKM. The DNA of the CDR3 is TGTGCCAGCACGCAGGGGGGGGGCAATCAGCCCCAGCATTTT. It specifies CASTQGGGNQPQHF.

This clonotype was observed a few times. V is TRBV29-1 and J is TRBJ2-3; the match to TRBD1 covers 8 bases. CDR1 is SQVTM and CDR2 is ANQGSEA in the germline V gene. V lost 3 bases, J lost 9 bases, and 5 bases stayed unmatched. This CDR3 has 12 amino acids. In nucleotides, the CDR3 is TGCAGCGTTGATTTCGGACAGGGAACGCAGTATTTT. It translates to CSVDFGQGTQYF.

This clonotype was seen more than once but under ten times. V gene TRBV29-1 combines with J gene TRBJ2-5, with D possibly being TRBD2 (6 bases). V was trimmed by 1 base and J by 10 bases, leaving 25 bases between them. The CDR3 contains 16 residues. Germline V gives CDR1 SQVTM, CDR2 ANQGSEA. The CDR3 spells CSVEGGGVGKGWDQYF. DNA for the CDR3: TGCAGCGTTGAAGGGGGCGGGGTAGGGAAGGGATGGGACCAGTACTTC. Variable domain in full (rest from reference TRBV29-1 and TRBJ2-5): SAVISQKPSRDICQRGTSLTIQCQVDSQVTMMFWYRQQPGQSLTLIATANQGSEATYESGFVIDKFPISRPNLTFSTLTVSNMSPEDSSIYLCSVEGGGVGKGWDQYFGPGTRLLVL.

The chain combines TRBV27 with TRBJ2-2; unclear D gene. V lost 5 bases to trimming and J lost 3 bases, with 10 bases between them. The CDR3 has 14 residues. Germline V gene lookup returns CDR1 MNHEY and CDR2 SMNVEV (reference sequence). The CDR3 loop is CASSLLSHTGELFF. As DNA, the CDR3 is TGTGCCAGCAGTCTCCTCAGTCACACCGGGGAGCTGTTTTTT.

This clonotype showed up many times. The rearrangement uses TRBV6-1 and TRBJ2-5; D is unclear. The CDR3 spans 13 residues. V lost 6 bases and J lost 7, with 15 bases in between. Germline V lookup: CDR1 MNHNS, CDR2 SASEGT. The CDR3 DNA sequence: TGTGCCAGCAGGATTACTGCGTCGGTGACCCAGTACTTC. Its translation is CASRITASVTQYF.

This chain joins TRBV7-9 and TRBJ1-3, with TRBD1 identical over 7 bases. V lost 5 bases and J lost 0; bases outside the gene matches: 4. This CDR3 has 15 amino acids. Germline V gene data show CDR1 as SEHNR and CDR2 as FQNEAQ (reference sequence). CDR3 in amino acids: CASSPWTGSGNTIYF. DNA of the CDR3: TGTGCCAGCAGCCCCTGGACAGGCTCTGGAAACACCATATATTTT.

The CDR3 nucleotides are TGCAGTGCCGGACCGACAGGGGGCTCCTACGAGCAGTACTTC. It is translated as CSAGPTGGSYEQYF. The chain carries TRBV20-1 and TRBJ2-7; 9 nucleotides match TRBD1. This CDR3 is built from 14 residues. V trimming: 6 bases; J trimming: 0 bases; junction bases outside the gene matches: 6. CDR1 DFQATT and CDR2 SNEGSKA come from the germline V gene (reference sequence).

A note on this clonotype: A much larger clone differs from this one at a single base, so this may be a read error. This chain uses TRBV20-1 with TRBJ2-7, with D possibly matching TRBD1 (5 bases). Germline CDR1 and CDR2: DFQATT and SNEGSKA (reference sequence). V shed 3 bases and J shed 6 bases, with 18 bases lying between them. CDR3 size: 14 residues. In nucleotides, the CDR3 is TGCAGTGCTAGCAGGGCAGAGGTAATAGCCGAGCAGTACTTC. This translates into CSASRAEVIAEQYF.

The chain combines TRBV2 with TRBJ2-3; D remains unclear. CDR3 length: 13 amino acids. The germline CDR1 and CDR2 sequences are SNHLY and FYNNEI. Trimming pared 8 bases from V and 2 bases from J, leaving 11 bases between. Written as DNA, the CDR3 is TGTGCCAGCTTGGCGGATTTCACAGATACGCAGTATTTT. This sequence encodes CASLADFTDTQYF.

This clonotype appeared many times. The V and J genes are TRBV11-1 and TRBJ2-7; TRBD2 aligns across 8 bases. This CDR3 spans 16 amino acids. The trim removed 5 bases at V and 3 bases at J, leaving 12 bases unmatched. Germline V gene data show CDR1 as SGHAT and CDR2 as FQDESV (reference sequence). CDR3: CASSPITGTRDYEQYF. CDR3 DNA: TGTGCCAGCAGCCCAATCACCGGGACTAGAGACTACGAGCAGTACTTC.

This clonotype was seen once. V is TRBV7-3 and J is TRBJ2-6; unclear D gene. The CDR3 spans 19 residues. Deletions cut 4 bases from V and 0 bases from J, with 19 bases between. Per the germline V gene, CDR1 is SGHTA and CDR2 is FQGTGA. CDR3 DNA sequence: TGTGCCAGCAGCTCCCTCCCTCCTCGGGCTCCCTCTGGGGCCAACGTCCTGACTTTC. This encodes CASSSLPPRAPSGANVLTF.

This clonotype came up a few times. This chain uses TRBV5-8 with TRBJ2-5; D is unclear. The CDR3 loop spans 16 amino acids. V was pared by 2 bases and J by 2 bases, with 16 bases between. Germline CDR1 and CDR2: SGHTS and YDEGEE. CDR3: CASSFYRGASQETQYF. The CDR3 nucleotides read TGTGCCAGCAGCTTTTATCGCGGAGCCTCACAAGAGACCCAGTACTTC.

This clonotype was observed many times. V usage is TRBV15 and J usage is TRBJ2-2; a possible D gene is TRBD2 (6 bases). This CDR3 comprises 15 residues. The germline gives CDR1 LNHNV, CDR2 YYDKDF (reference sequence). V dropped 3 bases and J dropped 3 bases, with 11 bases sitting between them. The CDR3 loop reads CATSRELAYTGELFF. The CDR3, as DNA: TGTGCCACCAGCAGGGAACTAGCTTACACCGGGGAGCTGTTTTTT.

This clonotype has a count of ten or more. This chain uses TRBV13 with TRBJ1-5; TRBD1 is a possible D gene (6 bases). There are 16 residues in the CDR3. V was pared by 0 bases and J by 6 bases, with 15 bases between. Germline values: CDR1 PRHDT, CDR2 FYEKMQ (reference sequence). CDR3 in DNA: TGTGCCAGCAGCTTAGGCCACAGGGTGGATGGTCAGCCCCAGCATTTT. This translates into CASSLGHRVDGQPQHF.

This clonotype appeared a few times. The chain uses TRBV5-1 and TRBJ2-5; possible D gene TRBD1, 5 bases. The germline V gene has CDR1 SGHRS and CDR2 YFSETQ. The CDR3 length is 14 residues. The ends were cut back, 0 bases at V and 5 bases at J, with 11 bases in the middle. The CDR3, as DNA: TGCGCCAGCAGCTTGGAGGGGAAATGGGAGACCCAGTACTTC. Its protein product is CASSLEGKWETQYF.

This clonotype was counted between two and nine times. CDR3 nucleotide sequence: TGTGCCAGCAGAGCCCCCGGGACTCCACGAGAGACCCAGTACTTC. This encodes CASRAPGTPRETQYF. The chain joins TRBV6-1 to TRBJ2-5; maybe TRBD2 (6 bases). CDR3 length: 15 residues. The germline CDR1 and CDR2 sequences are MNHNS and SASEGT. V was pared by 6 bases and J by 4 bases, with 18 bases between.

This clonotype was observed many times. The chain combines TRBV6-2 or TRBV6-3 with TRBJ2-2; D is undetermined. The CDR3 has 14 residues. The germline V gene has CDR1 MNHEY and CDR2 SVGEGT. Trimming took 2 bases from V and 6 from J, leaving 10 bases between them. DNA of the CDR3: TGTGCCAGCAGTTACCGCCGGAAGGCCGGGGAGCTGTTTTTT. Translated, it gives CASSYRRKAGELFF.

The J gene is TRBJ2-7, the V gene TRBV13; D not certain. CDR1 is PRHDT and CDR2 is FYEKMQ in the germline V gene (reference sequence). The CDR3 loop spans 12 amino acids. The V end lost 1 base, the J end lost 7 bases, and 8 bases lay between the germline ends. The chain's CDR3 is CASSLEVEEQYF. The CDR3 DNA follows: TGTGCCAGCAGCTTAGAGGTGGAAGAGCAGTACTTC.